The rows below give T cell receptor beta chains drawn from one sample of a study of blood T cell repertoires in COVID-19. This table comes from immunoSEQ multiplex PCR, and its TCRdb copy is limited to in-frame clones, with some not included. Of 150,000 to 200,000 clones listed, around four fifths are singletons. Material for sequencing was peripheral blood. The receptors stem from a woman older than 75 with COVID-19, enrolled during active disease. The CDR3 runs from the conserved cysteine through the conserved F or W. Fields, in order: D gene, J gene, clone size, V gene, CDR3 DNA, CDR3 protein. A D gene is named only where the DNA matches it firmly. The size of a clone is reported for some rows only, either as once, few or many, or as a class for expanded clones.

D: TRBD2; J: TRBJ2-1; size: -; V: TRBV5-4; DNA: TGTGCCAGCAGCTTGGGATCGCTAGCGGGCACTGGCGAGCAGTTCTTC; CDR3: CASSLGSLAGTGEQFF
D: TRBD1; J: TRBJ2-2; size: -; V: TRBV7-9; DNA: TGTGCCAGCAGCAAGACAGGGGACGCCGGGGAGCTGTTTTTT; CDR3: CASSKTGDAGELFF
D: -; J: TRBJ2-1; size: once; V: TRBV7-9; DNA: TGTGCCACTTCGCTGGTTGGTTGGCGTTCAGGCTCCTACAATGAGCAGTTCTTC; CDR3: CATSLVGWRSGSYNEQFF
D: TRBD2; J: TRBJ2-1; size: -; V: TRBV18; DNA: TGTGCCAGCTCACCGGGACTAGCAGAGGAGCAGTTCTTC; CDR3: CASSPGLAEEQFF
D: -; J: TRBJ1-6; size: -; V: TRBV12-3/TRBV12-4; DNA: TGTGCCAGCAGTAAAACAGGGAATTCACCCCTCCACTTT; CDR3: CASSKTGNSPLHF
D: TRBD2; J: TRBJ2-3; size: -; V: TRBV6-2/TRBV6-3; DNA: TGTGCCAGCAACCCCCCGCGGGGGGGAGCAGATACGCAGTATTTT; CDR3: CASNPPRGGADTQYF
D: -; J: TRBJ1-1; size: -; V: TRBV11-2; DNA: TGTGCCAGCAGCTGGCTAGACACTGAAGCTTTCTTT; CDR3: CASSWLDTEAFF
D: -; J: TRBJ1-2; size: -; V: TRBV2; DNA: TGTGCCAGCAGTACAGGAAGCGGCTACACCTTC; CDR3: CASSTGSGYTF
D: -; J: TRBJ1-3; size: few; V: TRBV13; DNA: TGTGCCAGCAGCTTAGGTCTGGTGGGGGGGGCGTCAGGAAACACCATATATTTT; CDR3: CASSLGLVGGASGNTIYF
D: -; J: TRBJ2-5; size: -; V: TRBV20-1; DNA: TGCAGTGCTAGTAACGCCCGAGGGGAGACCCAGTACTTC; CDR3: CSASNARGETQYF
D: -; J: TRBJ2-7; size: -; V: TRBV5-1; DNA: TGCGCCAGCAGCTTGGGCGCACGGGAGCAGTACTTC; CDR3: CASSLGAREQYF
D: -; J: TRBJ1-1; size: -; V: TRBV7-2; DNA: TGTGCCAGCAGCTTAGAAGAGTTCACTGAAGCTTTCTTT; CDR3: CASSLEEFTEAFF
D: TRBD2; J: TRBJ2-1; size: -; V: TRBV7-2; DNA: TGTGCCAGCAGCTTAGCGGGGGGGACCTACAATGAGCAGTTCTTC; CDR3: CASSLAGGTYNEQFF
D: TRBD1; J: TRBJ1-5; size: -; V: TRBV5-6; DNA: TGTGCCAGCAGCTTGGGGGACAGGGGAGGCAATCAGCCCCAGCATTTT; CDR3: CASSLGDRGGNQPQHF
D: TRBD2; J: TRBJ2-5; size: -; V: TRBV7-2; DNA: TGTGCCAGCAGCTTAGCGGGCGGGAGGCCCACGACCCAGTACTTC; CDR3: CASSLAGGRPTTQYF
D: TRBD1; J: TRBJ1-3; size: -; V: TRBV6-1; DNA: TGTGCCAGCAGTGAAGAGGGGGACAGGCGAAACACCATATATTTT; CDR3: CASSEEGDRRNTIYF
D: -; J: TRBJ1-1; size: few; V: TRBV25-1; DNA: TGTGCCAGCAGTGGCCCTATTCAGACAGAAGAAGCTTTCTTT; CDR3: CASSGPIQTEEAFF
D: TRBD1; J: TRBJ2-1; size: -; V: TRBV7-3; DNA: TGTGCCAGCAGCTCCATCGGGACAGGGTCCTACAATGAGCAGTTCTTC; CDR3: CASSSIGTGSYNEQFF